The source of this T cell receptor beta chain is a study of T cells in localized non-small cell lung cancer. Findings and caveats of the study: Sequencing involved a lone tumor region, leaving heterogeneity possible.

This clone appeared a single time. The target antigen is unknown. The protocol was immunoSEQ multiplex PCR, while the TCRdb copy is restricted to in-frame clones and leaves out a portion. The repertoire consists of nearly 35,000 clones, with around 93% occurring once and the leading ten covering about an eighth. V lost 5 bases to trimming and J lost 2 bases, with 16 bases between them. The CDR3 covers 16 residues. The germline CDR1 and CDR2 sequences are SGHTA and FQGNSA. The chain has TRBV7-2 and TRBJ1-5, with a weak D call TRBD1 (6 bases). The TCR comes from a female donor over 55 with stage II lung adenocarcinoma. The sample consisted of peripheral blood mononuclear cells, taken before any cancer treatment. The CDR3 region has the DNA TGTGCCAGCAGCCGAACTTGGGGGGCCGGCAATCAGCCCCAGCATTTT. Protein: CASSRTWGAGNQPQHF.